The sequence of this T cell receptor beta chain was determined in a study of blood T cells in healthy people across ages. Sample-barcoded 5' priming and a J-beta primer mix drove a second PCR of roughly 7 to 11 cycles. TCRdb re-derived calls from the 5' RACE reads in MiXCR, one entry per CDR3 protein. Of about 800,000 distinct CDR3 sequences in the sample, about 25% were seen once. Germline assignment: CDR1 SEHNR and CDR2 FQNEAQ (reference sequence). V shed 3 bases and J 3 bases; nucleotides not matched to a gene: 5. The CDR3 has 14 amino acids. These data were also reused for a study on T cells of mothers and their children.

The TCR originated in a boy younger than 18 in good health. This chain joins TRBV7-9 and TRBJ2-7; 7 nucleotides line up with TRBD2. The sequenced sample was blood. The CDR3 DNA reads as TGTGCCAGCAGCTTGGGTGGCGGGGGCTACGAGCAGTACTTC. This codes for CASSLGGGGYEQYF.